This TCR beta chain was observed in a study of CD8+CD57+ T cells in acquired aplastic anemia. The wider study: Isolated CD4+ and CD8+ cells, once sorted, yielded DNA averaging around 3.1 ug.

Template material for TCR beta VDJ and CDR3 profiling consisted of genomic DNA. From the reads, TCRdb called clonotypes with MiXCR, one entry per CDR3 protein. The repertoire holds around 430,000 distinct CDR3 sequences, with under 40% as singletons. Trimming removed 0 bases from V and 6 bases from J, with 12 bases in between. The CDR3 is 15 residues long. Looked up from germline, CDR1 is LGHDT and CDR2 is YNNKEL (reference sequence). The authors sequenced patients whose flow cytometry had shown CD8+CD57+ cell expansion. Each patient carried a diagnosis of severe acquired aplastic anemia. V and J are TRBV3-1 and TRBJ2-1, with D hard to call. The clonotype originates from a human donor with aplastic anemia. The sample was sorted CD4+, CD8+, or CD8+CD57+ T cells (not recorded which) from PBMCs. The CDR3 loop is CASSQDLPGSNEQFF. The CDR3 nucleotides read TGTGCCAGCAGCCAAGATCTTCCAGGCAGCAATGAGCAGTTCTTC.